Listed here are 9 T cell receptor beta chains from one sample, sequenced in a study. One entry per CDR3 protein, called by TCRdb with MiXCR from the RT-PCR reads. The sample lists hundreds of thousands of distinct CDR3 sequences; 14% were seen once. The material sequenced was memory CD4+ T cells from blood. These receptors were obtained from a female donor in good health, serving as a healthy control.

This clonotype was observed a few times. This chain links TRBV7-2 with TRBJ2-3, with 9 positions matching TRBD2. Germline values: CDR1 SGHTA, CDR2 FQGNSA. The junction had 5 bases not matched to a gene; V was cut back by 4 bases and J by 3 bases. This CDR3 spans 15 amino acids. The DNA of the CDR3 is TGTGCCAGCAGCTCCTTTAGCGGGAGAACAGATACGCAGTATTTT. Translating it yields CASSSFSGRTDTQYF.

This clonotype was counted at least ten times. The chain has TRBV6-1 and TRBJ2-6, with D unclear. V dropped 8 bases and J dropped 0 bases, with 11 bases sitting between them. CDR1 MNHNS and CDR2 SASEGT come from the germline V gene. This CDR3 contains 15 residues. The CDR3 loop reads CASRMGNSGANVLTF. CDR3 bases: TGTGCCAGCCGGATGGGGAACTCTGGGGCCAACGTCCTGACTTTC.

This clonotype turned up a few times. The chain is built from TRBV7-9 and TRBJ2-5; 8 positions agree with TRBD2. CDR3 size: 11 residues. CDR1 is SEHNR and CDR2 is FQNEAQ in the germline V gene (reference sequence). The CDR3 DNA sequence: TGTGCTGGGGCCCGGGAGGGGACCCAGTACTTC. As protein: CAGAREGTQYF.

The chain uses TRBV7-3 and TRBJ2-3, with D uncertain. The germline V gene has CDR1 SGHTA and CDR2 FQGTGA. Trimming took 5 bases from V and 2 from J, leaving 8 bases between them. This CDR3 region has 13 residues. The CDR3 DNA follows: TGTGCCAGCAGCCCCTTCGACACAGATACGCAGTATTTT. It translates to CASSPFDTDTQYF. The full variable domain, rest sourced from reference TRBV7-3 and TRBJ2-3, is GAGVSQTPSNKVTEKGKYVELRCDPISGHTALYWYRQSLGQGPEFLIYFQGTGAADDSGLPNDRFFAVRPEGSVSTLKIQRTERGDSAVYLCASSPFDTDTQYFGPGTRLTVL.

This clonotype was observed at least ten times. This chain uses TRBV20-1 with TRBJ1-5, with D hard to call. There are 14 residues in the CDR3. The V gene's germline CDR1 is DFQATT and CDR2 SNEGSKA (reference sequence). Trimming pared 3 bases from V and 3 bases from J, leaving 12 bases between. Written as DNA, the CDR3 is TGCAGTGCTAGTGCGGGTTTAGACAATCAGCCCCAGCATTTT. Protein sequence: CSASAGLDNQPQHF.

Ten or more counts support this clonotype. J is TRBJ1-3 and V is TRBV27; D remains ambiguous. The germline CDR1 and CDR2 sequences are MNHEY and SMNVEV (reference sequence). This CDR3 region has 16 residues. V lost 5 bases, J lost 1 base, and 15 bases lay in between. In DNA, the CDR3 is TGTGCCAGCAGTCGAGGTCCTTCGGCATCTGGAAACACCATATATTTT. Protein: CASSRGPSASGNTIYF.

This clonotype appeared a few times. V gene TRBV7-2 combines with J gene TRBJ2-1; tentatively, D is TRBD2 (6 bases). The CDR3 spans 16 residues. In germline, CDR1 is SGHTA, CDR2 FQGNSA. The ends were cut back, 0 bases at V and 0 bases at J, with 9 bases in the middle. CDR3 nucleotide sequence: TGTGCCAGCAGCTTAGCGGGGGACTTCTCCTACAATGAGCAGTTCTTC. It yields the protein CASSLAGDFSYNEQFF.

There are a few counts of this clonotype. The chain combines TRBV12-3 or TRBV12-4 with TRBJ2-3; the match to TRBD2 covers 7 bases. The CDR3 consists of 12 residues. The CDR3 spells CVAGENTDTQYF. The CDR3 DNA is TGTGTGGCGGGGGAAAACACAGATACGCAGTATTTT.

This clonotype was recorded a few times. The CDR3 sequence is CASSERVNYGYTF. The CDR3 DNA reads TGTGCCAGCAGTGAGAGAGTTAACTATGGCTACACCTTC. The chain recombines TRBV2 with TRBJ1-2; D remains ambiguous. CDR3 size: 13 residues. Germline V gene lookup returns CDR1 SNHLY and CDR2 FYNNEI. V lost 3 bases and J lost 1, with 6 bases in between.